These T cell receptor beta chains were read from a single sample in a study of T-cell memory formation after mild COVID-19. One entry per CDR3 protein, called by TCRdb with MiXCR from the 5' RACE reads. The sample lists about 210,000 distinct CDR3 sequences, roughly 10% seen once, with 3% in the top ten. Material for sequencing was PBMCs or a T cell subset sorted from them (not recorded which). These TCRs come from a man in his late teens or twenties who had mild COVID-19 (a few samples of this study predate the infection). Cell type and time point are not known. CDR3s include the opening cysteine and the closing phenylalanine or tryptophan. The order of the fields is V gene, J gene, D gene, clone size, CDR3 DNA, CDR3 protein. A D gene is named only where the DNA matches it firmly. Clone size is stated in some rows and not others, as once, few, many or a class when expanded.

>TRBV4-1|TRBJ1-2|TRBD1|few
TGCGCCAGCAGCCCCCGCGGGGACAGGCCTTATGGCTACACCTTC
CASSPRGDRPYGYTF
>TRBV23-1|TRBJ2-5|.|.
TGCGCCAGCAGTGAGAGGGACGCATGGTACTTC
CASSERDAWYF
>TRBV6-5|TRBJ1-1|.|.
TGTGCCACCAACAGTATATTTTCGGGGCTTCGGACTGAAGCTTTCTTT
CATNSIFSGLRTEAFF
>TRBV20-1|TRBJ2-5|TRBD2|few
TGCAGTGCTCCGCCCCGGGGGGTTCAAGAGACCCAGTACTTC
CSAPPRGVQETQYF
>TRBV12-3/TRBV12-4|TRBJ2-2|TRBD1|few
TGTGCCAGCAGGGAGACCGGGACAGAGTTGTTTTTT
CASRETGTELFF
>TRBV28|TRBJ1-2|.|.
TGTGCCAGCAGCCCAAGGTCATATTATGGCTACACCTTC
CASSPRSYYGYTF
>TRBV7-2|TRBJ1-1|.|many
TGTGCCAGCAGCTTTGGGACACCGGTCACTGAAGCTTTCTTT
CASSFGTPVTEAFF
>TRBV5-1|TRBJ2-3|TRBD1|once
TGCGCCAGCGCAACGGGACAGGGGAAAGATACGCAGTATTTT
CASATGQGKDTQYF
>TRBV7-3|TRBJ2-5|.|few
TGTGCCAGCAGTCTCGTGGGGGGCAAAGAGACCCAGTACTTC
CASSLVGGKETQYF
>TRBV2|TRBJ2-5|.|few
TGTGCCAGCAGTGTGGACAGCGTACAAGAGACCCAGTACTTC
CASSVDSVQETQYF
>TRBV5-1|TRBJ1-1|.|.
TGCGCCAGCAGGCTCCTATTCGGGAACACTGAAGCTTTCTTT
CASRLLFGNTEAFF
>TRBV5-5|TRBJ2-3|TRBD2|few
TGTGCCAGCAGCTTCCGCGCGACTAGCGGGGCTAGCACAGATACGCAGTATTTT
CASSFRATSGASTDTQYF
>TRBV5-5|TRBJ1-1|TRBD1|.
TGTGCCAGCAGCTTCGGACAGGGCTACACTGAAGCTTTCTTT
CASSFGQGYTEAFF
>TRBV11-2|TRBJ1-2|.|.
TGTGCCAGCAGCTTAGAAACGTACTCTAACTATGGCTACACCTTC
CASSLETYSNYGYTF
>TRBV29-1|TRBJ2-5|.|few
TGCAGCGTTGAAGATGGGGGATTTTACCAAGAGACCCAGTACTTC
CSVEDGGFYQETQYF
>TRBV5-1|TRBJ2-5|TRBD2|many
TGCGCCAGCAGGAACAGCGGGGGGCGTGAGACCCAGTACTTC
CASRNSGGRETQYF
>TRBV4-2|TRBJ2-1|TRBD1|.
TGTGCCAGCAGCCAAGATGTAGGGACAGGGGGGCATGAGCAGTTCTTC
CASSQDVGTGGHEQFF
>TRBV27|TRBJ2-1|.|.
TGTGCCAGCCAACTAGCTGGGGACCGCTACAATGAGCAGTTCTTC
CASQLAGDRYNEQFF
>TRBV5-1|TRBJ1-1|.|once
TGCGCCAGCAGCTTACCGCCCCCACGGGACACTGAAGCTTTCTTT
CASSLPPPRDTEAFF
>TRBV25-1|TRBJ1-2|TRBD1|.
TGTGCCAGCAGTAGACAGGGAGAAGTCTATGGCTACACCTTC
CASSRQGEVYGYTF
>TRBV9|TRBJ1-2|TRBD1|many
TGTGCCAGCAGCGGCACAGGGGCCGGCTATGGCTACACCTTC
CASSGTGAGYGYTF
>TRBV19|TRBJ1-1|.|.
TGTGCCAGTAGTAACCATGAGCTCACTGAAGCTTTCTTT
CASSNHELTEAFF
>TRBV27|TRBJ2-3|TRBD2|.
TGTGCCAGCAGCCTGAGCGGGGGGTGGACAGATACGCAGTATTTT
CASSLSGGWTDTQYF